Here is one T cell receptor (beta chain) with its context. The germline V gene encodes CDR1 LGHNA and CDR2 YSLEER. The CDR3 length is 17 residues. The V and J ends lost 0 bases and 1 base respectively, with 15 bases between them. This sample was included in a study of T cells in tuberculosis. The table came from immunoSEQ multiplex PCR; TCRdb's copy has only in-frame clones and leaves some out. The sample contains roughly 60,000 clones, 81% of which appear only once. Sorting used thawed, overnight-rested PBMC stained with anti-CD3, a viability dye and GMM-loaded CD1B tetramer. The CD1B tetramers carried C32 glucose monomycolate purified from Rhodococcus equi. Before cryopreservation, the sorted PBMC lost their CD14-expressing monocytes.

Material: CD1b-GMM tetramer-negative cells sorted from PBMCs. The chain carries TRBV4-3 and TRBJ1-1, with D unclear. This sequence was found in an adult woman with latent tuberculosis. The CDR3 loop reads CASSQDSQPRGNTEAFF. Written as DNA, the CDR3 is TGCGCCAGCAGCCAAGACTCTCAGCCCCGAGGGAACACTGAAGCTTTCTTT.